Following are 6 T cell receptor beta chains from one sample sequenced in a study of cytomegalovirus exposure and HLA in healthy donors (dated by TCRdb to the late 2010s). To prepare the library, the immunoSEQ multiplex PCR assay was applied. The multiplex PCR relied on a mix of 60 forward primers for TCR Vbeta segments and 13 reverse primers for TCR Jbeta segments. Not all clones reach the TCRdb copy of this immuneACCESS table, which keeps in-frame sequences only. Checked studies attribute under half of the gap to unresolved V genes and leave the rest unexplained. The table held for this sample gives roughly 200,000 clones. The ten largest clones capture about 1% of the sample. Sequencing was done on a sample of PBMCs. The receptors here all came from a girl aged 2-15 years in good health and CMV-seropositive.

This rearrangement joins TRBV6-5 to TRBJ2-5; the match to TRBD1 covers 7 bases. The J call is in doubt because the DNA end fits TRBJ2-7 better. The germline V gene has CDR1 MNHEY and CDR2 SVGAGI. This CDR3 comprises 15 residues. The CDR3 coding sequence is TGTGCCAGCAGCCGAGACAGGGACCTTCGCTACGAGCAGTACTTC. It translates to CASSRDRDLRYEQYF.

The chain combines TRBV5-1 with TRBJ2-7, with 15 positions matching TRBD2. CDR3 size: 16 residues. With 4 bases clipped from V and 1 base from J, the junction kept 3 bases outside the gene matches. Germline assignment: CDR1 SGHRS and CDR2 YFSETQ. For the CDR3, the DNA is TGCGCCAGCAGCCGCGGGACTAGCGGGAGGTCCTACGAGCAGTACTTC. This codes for CASSRGTSGRSYEQYF.

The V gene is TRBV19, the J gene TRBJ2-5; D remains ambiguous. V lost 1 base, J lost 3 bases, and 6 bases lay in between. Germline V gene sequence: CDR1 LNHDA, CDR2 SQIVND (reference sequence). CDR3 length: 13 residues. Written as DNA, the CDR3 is TGTGCCAGTAGTATAGGATTAGAAGAGACCCAGTACTTC. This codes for CASSIGLEETQYF.

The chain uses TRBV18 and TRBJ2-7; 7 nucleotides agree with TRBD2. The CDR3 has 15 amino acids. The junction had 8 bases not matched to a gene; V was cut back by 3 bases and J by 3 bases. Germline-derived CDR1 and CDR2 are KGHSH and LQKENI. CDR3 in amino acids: CASSPSKGLVYEQYF. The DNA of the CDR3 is TGTGCCAGCTCACCTTCTAAAGGACTAGTCTACGAGCAGTACTTC.

The CDR3 DNA reads as TGTGCCAGCACCCGACTAGCGGGGAATGAGCAGTTCTTC. Amino acids: CASTRLAGNEQFF. The V and J genes are TRBV2 and TRBJ2-1; 11 positions match TRBD2. The CDR3 spans 13 residues. CDR1 SNHLY and CDR2 FYNNEI come from the germline V gene. The J segment lost 7 bases and the V segment lost 7 bases, leaving 3 bases of the junction unmatched.

The CDR3 DNA sequence: TGTGCCAGCAGCCATGACAGGGATCCCATCTATGGCTACACCTTC. Protein product: CASSHDRDPIYGYTF. This chain links TRBV14 with TRBJ1-2; the match to TRBD1 covers 7 bases. V trimming: 3 bases; J trimming: 4 bases; junction bases outside the gene matches: 8. This CDR3 is built from 15 residues. Per germline, CDR1 SGHDN and CDR2 FVKESK.